This TCR beta chain is from a study of OX40 agonist ivuxolimab in advanced cancers. Study-level background: Ivuxolimab, which targeted the costimulatory receptor OX40 (CD134), was an agonistic, fully human IgG2 monoclonal antibody. Of the roughly 53 patients in dose escalation, around 20 had hepatocellular carcinoma, some 15 had melanoma, 9 had renal cell carcinoma and 9 had head and neck cancer. The monotherapy dose-escalation portion (N of about 50 patients) of the phase I ivuxolimab trial is reported in the paper. Patients were allowed to have had prior anti-PD-1, anti-PD-L1 or anti-CTLA-4 therapy, and approximately 41% of the dose-escalation patients had previously received checkpoint inhibitors. Partial responses occurred in three dose-escalation patients, of whom one had hepatocellular carcinoma and two had cutaneous melanoma. In the dose-escalation cohort, around four fifths of patients were male, and the mean age was around 60 years, with a range of about 23 to 90. Peripheral TCRbeta sequencing aimed to test whether ivuxolimab altered TCR sequence diversity and caused clonal T-cell expansion. Intravenous ivuxolimab was administered to patients every 2 weeks at six dose levels: 0.01, 0.1, 0.3, 1.5, 3 and 10 mg/kg.

Including the terminal cysteine and phenylalanine, the CDR3 comprises 15 residues. Only the CDR3 DNA stays, 45 bases, in frame from base 1. The germline V gene provides CDR1 ENHRY and CDR2 SYGVKD. Clipping removes 3 bases from V and 1 base from J, with 4 as the unmatched junction base count. What the authors observed across the whole study: Clonal expansion of both CD4+ and CD8+ blood T cells was observed from baseline to week 6 at doses 0.1 to 3.0 mg/kg. The antigen specificity of the peripheral T cells that underwent clonal expansion was not determined. Partial responders in the 0.1-3.0 mg/kg groups had among the lowest normalized peripheral clonal expansion, especially among CD8+ T cells. After ivuxolimab, more expanded clones were found on average in CD8+ T cells than in CD4+ T cells. Low levels of normalized T-cell clonal expansion were also seen in some patients who did not respond.

To sequence the TCRbeta CDR3 region, genomic DNA was isolated from the sorted cells. The immunoSEQ Assay was used for sequencing of TCRbeta CDR3 regions. In TCRdb, the immuneACCESS table is reduced to in-frame sequences with V and J assigned. These tables do not hold every clone; where another copy was compared, an unresolved V gene accounts for under half, and the others remain unexplained. This sample holds 75,000 to 90,000 clones; approximately 88% were observed only once. 6.5% to 8% of the sample is taken by the ten largest. This clone was seen only once. Its antigen remains unidentified. The record has no base qualities; no much larger clone is one base away. Patients with autoimmune disease history or receiving systemic immunosuppression were excluded from the trial. In every dose cohort, peripheral blood was drawn for TCR sequencing at baseline, cycle 4 day 1, and cycle 7 day 1. The samples were drawn from a first-in-human, open-label, multicenter phase I dose-escalation trial of ivuxolimab. Adults with locally advanced or metastatic melanoma, renal cell, hepatocellular, or head and neck squamous cell carcinoma were enrolled in the trial. Before TCR sequencing, CD4+ T cells and CD8+ T cells were sorted from peripheral blood as separate populations.

The source is an adult with an advanced solid tumor such as melanoma, head and neck, liver or kidney cancer. The source material was CD4+ or CD8+ T cells sorted from blood, sampled in a trial of the OX40 agonist ivuxolimab. Recombination linked TRBV10-3 to TRBJ2-5; 8 bases in the junction line up with TRBD1. At the DNA level, the sequence is TGTGCCATCAGTGAAGTAACAGGGGGCCAAGAGACCCAGTACTTC. This translates into CAISEVTGGQETQYF.